This T cell receptor (beta chain) originates from a study of T cell changes during pregnancy in multiple sclerosis. Libraries were prepared by immunoSEQ multiplex PCR; TCRdb keeps only in-frame clonotypes and omits some of them. The sample has 90,000 to 120,000 clones, around 93% seen once. V trimming: 9 bases; J trimming: 3 bases; junction bases outside the gene matches: 5. This CDR3 spans 15 amino acids. The germline V gene has CDR1 MNHNS and CDR2 SASEGT. This sample comprised peripheral blood, obtained in the third trimester of pregnancy. The V and J genes are TRBV6-1 and TRBJ1-6; 10 nucleotides align to TRBD1. The TCR sequence derives from a female donor in good health, enrolled as a control in a pregnancy study. DNA for the CDR3: TGTGCCAGTAGACAGGGGGCCTTCTATAATTCACCCCTCCACTTT. Amino acid sequence: CASRQGAFYNSPLHF.